This is a list of T cell receptor beta chains from one sample in a study of blood T cell repertoires in COVID-19. Profiled with immunoSEQ multiplex PCR; TCRdb holds only in-frame clones, not every one. The sample contains 80,000 or so clones, almost 85% of which appear only once. Specimen: peripheral blood. These receptors were collected from a human donor in a cohort sampled during active COVID-19. The CDR3 runs from the conserved cysteine through the conserved F or W. The order of the fields is J gene, clone size, D gene, V gene, CDR3 length, CDR3 protein, CDR3 DNA. D genes are given only for firm matches. Expanded clones are given a class, and other clones once, few, many or no size at all.

TRBJ1-2 | NA | NA | TRBV10-2 | 15 | CASSESTGPNYGYTF | TGCGCCAGCAGTGAATCTACAGGCCCTAACTATGGCTACACCTTC
TRBJ1-1 | NA | TRBD1 | TRBV15 | 18 | CATSRSTTGGLSNTEAFF | TGTGCCACCAGCAGGAGCACTACAGGGGGCCTCTCGAACACTGAAGCTTTCTTT
TRBJ1-1 | NA | NA | TRBV11-3 | 13 | CASTRGTNTEAFF | TGTGCCAGCACCCGGGGGACGAACACTGAAGCTTTCTTT
TRBJ1-5 | NA | NA | TRBV12-3/TRBV12-4 | 13 | CASSLSGGQPQHF | TGTGCCAGCAGTTTAAGTGGGGGCCAGCCCCAGCATTTT
TRBJ1-1 | many | TRBD1 | TRBV9 | 16 | CASSVDSGQVNTEAFF | TGTGCCAGCAGCGTAGATAGCGGACAGGTGAACACTGAAGCTTTCTTT
TRBJ2-7 | NA | TRBD2 | TRBV6-5 | 15 | CASSLAGADGYEQYF | TGTGCCAGCAGCCTAGCGGGGGCAGATGGTTACGAGCAGTACTTC
TRBJ1-6 | NA | NA | TRBV7-6 | 14 | CASSSRGGNSPLHF | TGTGCCAGCAGCTCCCGCGGGGGAAATTCACCCCTCCACTTT
TRBJ1-5 | few | NA | TRBV9 | 14 | CASSALGGNQPQHF | TGTGCCAGCAGCGCCCTCGGGGGGAATCAGCCCCAGCATTTT
TRBJ1-2 | NA | TRBD1 | TRBV6-6 | 16 | CASSYPSTGATYGYTF | TGTGCCAGCAGTTACCCGAGCACAGGGGCTACCTATGGCTACACCTTC
TRBJ2-1 | few | NA | TRBV6-1 | 13 | CASREDRYNEQFF | TGTGCCAGCAGGGAAGACAGGTACAATGAGCAGTTCTTC
TRBJ1-2 | NA | TRBD1 | TRBV6-5 | 15 | CASTPLGQGDYGYTF | TGTGCCAGCACTCCGTTGGGACAGGGGGACTATGGCTACACCTTC
TRBJ2-1 | NA | NA | TRBV11-3 | 16 | CASSKWTDSSYNEQFF | TGTGCCAGCAGCAAATGGACTGATAGCTCCTACAATGAGCAGTTCTTC
TRBJ2-7 | NA | TRBD1 | TRBV5-6 | 14 | CASSWGQGVYEQYF | TGTGCCAGCAGCTGGGGACAGGGGGTTTACGAGCAGTACTTC